Below are 8 T cell receptor beta chains sequenced from a single sample in a study of tumor and adjacent non-tumor tissue in lung cancer. This sample's RNA came from whole unsorted tissue. Three rounds of nested PCR, following a modified ARM-PCR protocol, produced the TCRbeta library. One entry per CDR3 protein, called by TCRdb with MiXCR from the multiplex PCR reads. The data contain 75,000 to 95,000 distinct CDR3 sequences, roughly two thirds of them singletons. The sequencing input was lung tumor tissue. All receptors come from a woman in her thirties or forties with non-small cell lung cancer.

This clonotype was seen many times. This CDR3 is CASSYPDLNEKLFF. The CDR3, as DNA: TGTGCCAGCAGTTATCCAGACCTCAATGAAAAACTGTTTTTT. The gene calls are TRBV6-6 and TRBJ1-4; no definite D call. The CDR3 consists of 14 residues. CDR1 is MNHNY and CDR2 is SVGAGI in the germline V gene (reference sequence). V was cut by 3 bases and J by 5 bases, with 10 bases left in between.

This clonotype was recorded only once. The germline gene is not matched at one end of the junction; a read error may be the cause. This sequence joins TRBV6-5 and TRBJ2-3; the D is unclear. CDR3 size: 12 residues. CDR1 and CDR2 from the germline V gene are MNHEY and SVGAGI. Here the CDR3 reads CPSNYSADTQYF. CDR3 in DNA: TGTCCCAGCAATTACTCTGCAGATACGCAGTATTTT.

Of note for this clonotype: The junction and the germline gene differ at one end; a read error may be behind it. The V and J genes are TRBV29-1 and TRBJ2-7, with 8 nucleotides matching TRBD2. The CDR3 is 13 amino acids. Germline V gene lookup returns CDR1 SQVTM and CDR2 ANQGSEA. The CDR3 region is CSVAGGGINEQCF. The DNA of the CDR3 is TGCAGCGTTGCAGGCGGGGGGATAAACGAGCAGTGCTTC.

The rearrangement links TRBV29-1 to TRBJ1-6, with TRBD1 matching 7 bases. Per germline, CDR1 SQVTM and CDR2 ANQGSEA. The CDR3 runs 13 residues. Trimming at V came to 8 bases and at J to 7 bases, leaving 8 bases not matched to a gene. The CDR3 DNA sequence: TGCAGCATTGGGACAGACTACAATTCACCCCTCCACTTT. Translation: CSIGTDYNSPLHF.

Concerning this clonotype itself: Just one base apart from a much larger clone, this may be a read error. The chain uses TRBV7-9 and TRBJ2-5; 9 bases are shared with TRBD2. Germline lookup yields CDR1 SEHNR and CDR2 FQNEAQ (reference sequence). The CDR3 runs 17 residues. CDR3 bases: TGTACCAGCAGCTTATTAGGCGGTCTAGCGGGGAGAGAGACCCAGTACTTC. Translated: CTSSLLGGLAGRETQYF.

This sequence joins TRBV6-1 and TRBJ2-7; D possibly matches TRBD1 or TRBD2 (5 bases each). In germline, CDR1 is MNHNS, CDR2 SASEGT. Trimming left V 7 bases short and J 6 bases short, with 22 bases between. The CDR3 totals 15 residues. CDR3 DNA: TGTGCCAGCAATGACCACCGGGGCGGCAACTCCGAGCAGTACGTC. This gives the protein CASNDHRGGNSEQYV.

Worth noting for this clonotype: One end of the junction fails to match germline, which may point to a read error. The V gene is TRBV7-9, the J gene TRBJ2-2; maybe TRBD1 (6 bases). Per the germline V gene, CDR1 is SEHNR and CDR2 is FQNEAQ (reference sequence). This CDR3 contains 15 residues. CDR3 coding DNA: TGTCCCAGCAGCTTCCTGACAGGTTACACTGGGGAGCTGTTTTTT. Translated: CPSSFLTGYTGELFF.

Points on this clonotype: With a much larger clone just one base away, this may be a read error. The genes are TRBV7-8 and TRBJ2-5; either TRBD1 or TRBD2 may supply D (5 bases each). The CDR3 runs 12 residues. Germline CDR1 reads SGHVS; CDR2 reads FQNEAQ. V was shortened by 8 bases and J by 3 bases, with 10 bases between the two germline ends. CDR3 coding DNA: TGTGCCAGCGGGGGAGAAGAAGAGACCCAGTACTTC. This gives the protein CASGGEEETQYF. The full variable domain, completed using reference TRBV7-8 and TRBJ2-5, is GAGVSQSPRYKVAKRGQDVALRCDPISGHVSLFWYQQALGQGPEFLTYFQNEAQLDKSGLPSDRFFAERPEGSVSTLKIQRTQQEDSAVYLCASGGEEETQYFGPGTRLLVL.